Listed below are T cell receptor beta chains from one sample, sequenced in a study of T cells in Graves' hyperthyroidism and ophthalmopathy. TCRdb called the multiplex PCR reads again in MiXCR, with one record for every CDR3 protein. The table has a few hundred thousand distinct CDR3 sequences, around 18% seen once. The sequencing input was blood. The receptor source for this set is a woman in her 40s with Graves' ophthalmopathy. Each CDR3 is given with its conserved first and last residue. The D gene is left open where the match is weak. Expanded clones are given a class, and other clones once, few, many or no size at all.

clone size	V gene	D gene	J gene	CDR3 DNA	CDR3 protein
many	TRBV12-3/TRBV12-4	-	TRBJ1-2	TGTGCCAGCAGTCCGGACAGTACCTATGGCTACACCTTC	CASSPDSTYGYTF
many	TRBV28	-	TRBJ2-5	TGTGCCAGCAGTTTCACAGGGAAGCTACGAGAGACCCAGTACTTC	CASSFTGKLRETQYF
many	TRBV28	-	TRBJ2-7	TGTGCCAGTTCGTCAGGACCCTCCTACGAGCAGTACTTC	CASSSGPSYEQYF
many	TRBV7-2	TRBD1	TRBJ2-5	TGTGCCAGCAGCACCGACAGGGGGCGAGAGACCCAGTACTTC	CASSTDRGRETQYF
many	TRBV12-3/TRBV12-4	TRBD2	TRBJ2-2	TGTGCCAGCAGTCCAGCGGGAGGGAACACCGGGGAGCTGTTTTTT	CASSPAGGNTGELFF
many	TRBV6-1	TRBD2	TRBJ2-7	TGTGCCACCCTAGCCGGGACTAGCGTCTACGAGCAGTACTTC	CATLAGTSVYEQYF
many	TRBV28	TRBD1	TRBJ1-5	TGTGCCAGCAGTTACCGACAGGGAGGAACCAGCAATCAGCCCCAGCATTTT	CASSYRQGGTSNQPQHF
many	TRBV7-2	-	TRBJ2-4	TGTGCCAGCAGCTTAGGTATCGGTCTCGGGGACATTCAGTACTTC	CASSLGIGLGDIQYF
-	TRBV7-6	TRBD1	TRBJ2-7	TGTGCCAGCAGCCCCGGGACAGGGGGCCTCCTGGCGCAGTACTTC	CASSPGTGGLLAQYF
many	TRBV2	-	TRBJ1-4	TGTGCCACGACAGGATCGAATGAAAAACTGTTTTTT	CATTGSNEKLFF
-	TRBV10-3	TRBD2	TRBJ2-7	TGTGCCATCAGTGAGGGTATAGCGGGGGGCTACGAGCAGTACTTC	CAISEGIAGGYEQYF
many	TRBV19	TRBD1	TRBJ1-5	TGTGCCAGTGGACAGGGGAGGGATCAGCCCCAGCATTTT	CASGQGRDQPQHF
many	TRBV11-2	-	TRBJ1-2	TGTGCCAGCAGCCATTATACGGCCTTGAGCTATGGCTACACCTTC	CASSHYTALSYGYTF
once	TRBV12-3/TRBV12-4	-	TRBJ2-7	TGTGCCAGCAGCCGCATGGTGTTCTACGAGCAGTACTTC	CASSRMVFYEQYF
-	TRBV6-1	-	TRBJ2-1	TGTGCCAGCAACGAAGGAGGGGGGAGCAATGAGCAGTTCTTC	CASNEGGGSNEQFF
many	TRBV6-1	-	TRBJ1-6	TGTGCCAGCAGTGAGGGGGCGACCAATTCACCCCTCCACTTT	CASSEGATNSPLHF
many	TRBV19	TRBD1	TRBJ1-1	TGTGCCAGTAGTATAGCTCTTCAGACAGGGAGAATCACTGAAGCTTTCTTT	CASSIALQTGRITEAFF
-	TRBV7-2	-	TRBJ2-4	TGTGCCAGCAGCTTCGGGGTAAACATTCAGTACTTC	CASSFGVNIQYF
many	TRBV20-1	TRBD1	TRBJ1-5	TGCAGTGTTCCGACAGGGAGGGCCGGTCAGCCCCAGCATTTT	CSVPTGRAGQPQHF